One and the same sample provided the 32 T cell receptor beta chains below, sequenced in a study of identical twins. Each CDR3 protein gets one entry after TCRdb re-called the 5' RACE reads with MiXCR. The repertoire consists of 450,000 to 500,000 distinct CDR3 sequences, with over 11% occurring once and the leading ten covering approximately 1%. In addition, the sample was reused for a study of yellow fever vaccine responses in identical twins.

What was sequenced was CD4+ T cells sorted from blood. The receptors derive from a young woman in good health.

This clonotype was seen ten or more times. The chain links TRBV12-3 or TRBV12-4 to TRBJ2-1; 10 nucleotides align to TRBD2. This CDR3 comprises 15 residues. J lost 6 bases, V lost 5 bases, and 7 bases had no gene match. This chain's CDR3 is CASSPSGSEGNEQFF. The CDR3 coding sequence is TGTGCCAGCAGTCCTAGCGGGAGCGAGGGCAATGAGCAGTTCTTC.

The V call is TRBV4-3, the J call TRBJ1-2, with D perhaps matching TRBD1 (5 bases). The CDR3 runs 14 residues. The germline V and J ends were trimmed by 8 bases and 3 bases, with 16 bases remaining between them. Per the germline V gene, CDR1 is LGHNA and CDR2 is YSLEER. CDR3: CASSVGLGDYGYTF. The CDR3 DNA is TGCGCCAGCTCCGTGGGTTTAGGGGACTATGGCTACACCTTC.

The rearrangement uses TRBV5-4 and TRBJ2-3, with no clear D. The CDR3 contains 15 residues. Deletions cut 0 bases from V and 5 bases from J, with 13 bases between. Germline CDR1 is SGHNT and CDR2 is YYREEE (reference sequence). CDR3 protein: CASSLAGVLEDTQYF. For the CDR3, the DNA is TGTGCCAGCAGCTTGGCCGGTGTTTTGGAAGATACGCAGTATTTT.

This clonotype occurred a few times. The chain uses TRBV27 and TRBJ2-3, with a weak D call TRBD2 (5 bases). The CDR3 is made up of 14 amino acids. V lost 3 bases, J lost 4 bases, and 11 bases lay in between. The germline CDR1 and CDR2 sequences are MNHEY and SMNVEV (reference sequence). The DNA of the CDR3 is TGTGCCAGCAGTTTCCGGGGAGTAGCAGATACGCAGTATTTT. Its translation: CASSFRGVADTQYF.

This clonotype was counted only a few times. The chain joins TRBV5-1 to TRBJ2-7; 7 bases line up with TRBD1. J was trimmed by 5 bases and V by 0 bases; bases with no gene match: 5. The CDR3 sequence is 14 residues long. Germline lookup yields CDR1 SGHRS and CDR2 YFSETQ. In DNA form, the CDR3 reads TGCGCCAGCAGCTTGGATGGCAGGGGGAACGAGCAGTACTTC. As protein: CASSLDGRGNEQYF.

The chain's CDR3 is CASSQGSSGAKNIQYF. CDR3 bases: TGTGCCAGCAGCCAAGGGTCTAGCGGGGCCAAAAACATTCAGTACTTC. The chain has TRBV3-1 and TRBJ2-4, with TRBD2 matching 8 bases. CDR1 is LGHDT, CDR2 YNNKEL, per germline (reference sequence). The junction had 3 bases not matched to a gene; V was cut back by 1 base and J by 1 base. The CDR3 runs 16 residues.

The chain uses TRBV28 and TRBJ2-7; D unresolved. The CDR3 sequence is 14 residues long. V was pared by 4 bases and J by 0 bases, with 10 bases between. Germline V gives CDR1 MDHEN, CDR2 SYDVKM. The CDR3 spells CASSSPGFSYEQYF. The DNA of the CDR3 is TGTGCCAGCAGTTCTCCGGGTTTCTCCTACGAGCAGTACTTC.

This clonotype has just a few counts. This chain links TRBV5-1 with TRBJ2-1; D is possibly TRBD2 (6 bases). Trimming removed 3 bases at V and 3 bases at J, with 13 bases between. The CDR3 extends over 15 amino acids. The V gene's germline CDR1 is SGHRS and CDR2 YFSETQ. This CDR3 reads CASSSDGLFYNEQFF. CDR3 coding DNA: TGCGCCAGCAGCTCGGATGGACTATTCTACAATGAGCAGTTCTTC.

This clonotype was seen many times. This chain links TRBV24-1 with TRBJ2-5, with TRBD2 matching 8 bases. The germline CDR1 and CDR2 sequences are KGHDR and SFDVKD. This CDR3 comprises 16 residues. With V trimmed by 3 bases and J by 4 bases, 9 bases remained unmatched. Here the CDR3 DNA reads TGTGCCACCAGTGATCCCACCCCTACTAGCGGAGAGACCCAGTACTTC. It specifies CATSDPTPTSGETQYF.

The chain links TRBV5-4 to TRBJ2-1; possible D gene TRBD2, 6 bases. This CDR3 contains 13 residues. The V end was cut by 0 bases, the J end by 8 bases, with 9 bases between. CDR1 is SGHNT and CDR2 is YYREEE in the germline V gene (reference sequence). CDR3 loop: CASSLAWGDEQFF. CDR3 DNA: TGTGCCAGCAGCTTGGCCTGGGGGGATGAGCAGTTCTTC.

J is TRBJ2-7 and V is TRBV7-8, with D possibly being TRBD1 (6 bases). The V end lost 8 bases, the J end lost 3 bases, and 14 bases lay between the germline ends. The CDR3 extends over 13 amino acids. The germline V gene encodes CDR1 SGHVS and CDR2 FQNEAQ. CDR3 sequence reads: CASGTIAGYEQYF. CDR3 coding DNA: TGTGCCAGCGGGACAATAGCTGGCTACGAGCAGTACTTC.

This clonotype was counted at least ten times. The CDR3 loop reads CATSPSETQYF. As DNA, the CDR3 is TGTGCCACCTCCCCGTCAGAGACCCAGTACTTC. This chain joins TRBV15 and TRBJ2-5; D unresolved. V dropped 8 bases and J dropped 4 bases, with 8 bases sitting between them. Germline assignment: CDR1 LNHNV and CDR2 YYDKDF (reference sequence). This CDR3 region has 11 residues.

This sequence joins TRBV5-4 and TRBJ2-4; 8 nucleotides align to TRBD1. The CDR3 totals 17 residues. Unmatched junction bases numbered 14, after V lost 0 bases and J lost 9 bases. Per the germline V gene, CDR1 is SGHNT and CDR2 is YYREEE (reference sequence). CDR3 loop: CASSLAGTGVLSSIQYF. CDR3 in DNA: TGTGCCAGCAGCTTGGCCGGGACAGGAGTTCTATCTAGCATTCAGTACTTC.

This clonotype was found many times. The DNA of the CDR3 is TGCGCCAGCAGCACGGGACTTCCTAGCACAGATACGCAGTATTTT. This sequence encodes CASSTGLPSTDTQYF. V and J are TRBV5-1 and TRBJ2-3; possibly TRBD2 for D (6 bases). The CDR3 loop spans 15 amino acids. CDR1 and CDR2 from the germline V gene are SGHRS and YFSETQ. Deletions cut 4 bases from V and 0 bases from J, with 12 bases between.

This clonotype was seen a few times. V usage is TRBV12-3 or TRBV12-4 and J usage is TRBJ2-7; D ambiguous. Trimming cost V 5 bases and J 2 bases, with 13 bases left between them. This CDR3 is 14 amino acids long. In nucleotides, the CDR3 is TGTGCCAGCAGTCCCTTCCGAGAGGCCTACGAGCAGTACTTC. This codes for CASSPFREAYEQYF.

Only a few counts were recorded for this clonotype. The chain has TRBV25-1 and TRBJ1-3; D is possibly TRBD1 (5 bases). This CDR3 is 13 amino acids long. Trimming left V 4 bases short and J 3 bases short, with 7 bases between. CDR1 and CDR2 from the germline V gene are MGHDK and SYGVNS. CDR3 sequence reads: CASSARVGNTIYF. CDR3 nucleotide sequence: TGTGCCAGCAGTGCCAGGGTTGGAAACACCATATATTTT.

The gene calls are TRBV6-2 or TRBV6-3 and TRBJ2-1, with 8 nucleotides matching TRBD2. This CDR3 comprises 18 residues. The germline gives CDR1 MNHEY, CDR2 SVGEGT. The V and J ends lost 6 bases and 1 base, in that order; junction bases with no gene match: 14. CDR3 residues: CASSVTSELYPSYNEQFF. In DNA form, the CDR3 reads TGTGCCAGCAGCGTGACTAGCGAGCTCTATCCTTCCTACAATGAGCAGTTCTTC.

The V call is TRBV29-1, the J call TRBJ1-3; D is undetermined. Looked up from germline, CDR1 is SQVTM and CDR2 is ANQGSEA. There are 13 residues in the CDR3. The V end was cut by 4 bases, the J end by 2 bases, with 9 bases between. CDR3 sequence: CSVVLGTGNTIYF. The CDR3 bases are TGCAGCGTTGTTTTGGGGACTGGAAACACCATATATTTT.

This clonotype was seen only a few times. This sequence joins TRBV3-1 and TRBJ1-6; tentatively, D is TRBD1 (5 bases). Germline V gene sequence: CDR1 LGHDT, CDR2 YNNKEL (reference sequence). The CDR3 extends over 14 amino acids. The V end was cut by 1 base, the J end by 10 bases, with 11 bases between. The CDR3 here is CASSQGTRGSPLHF. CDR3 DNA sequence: TGTGCCAGCAGCCAAGGGACAAGGGGCTCACCCCTCCACTTT.

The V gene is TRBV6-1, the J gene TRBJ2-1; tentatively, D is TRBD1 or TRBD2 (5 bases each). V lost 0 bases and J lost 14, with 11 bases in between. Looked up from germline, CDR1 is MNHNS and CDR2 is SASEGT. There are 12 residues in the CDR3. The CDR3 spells CASSEAARGEFF. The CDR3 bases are TGTGCCAGCAGTGAAGCTGCTAGGGGAGAGTTCTTC.

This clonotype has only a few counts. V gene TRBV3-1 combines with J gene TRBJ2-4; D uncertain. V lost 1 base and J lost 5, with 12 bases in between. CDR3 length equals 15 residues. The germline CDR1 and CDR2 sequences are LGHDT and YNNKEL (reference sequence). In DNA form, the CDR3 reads TGTGCCAGCAGCCAAGTTCTAGGCAGCCAAAACATTCAGTACTTC. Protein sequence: CASSQVLGSQNIQYF.

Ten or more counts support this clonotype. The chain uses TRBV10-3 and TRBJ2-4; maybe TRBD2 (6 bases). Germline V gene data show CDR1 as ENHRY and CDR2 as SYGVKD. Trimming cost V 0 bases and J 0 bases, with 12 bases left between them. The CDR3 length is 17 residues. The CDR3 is CAISESEGSGAKNIQYF. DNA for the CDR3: TGTGCCATCAGTGAGTCGGAGGGGTCGGGAGCCAAAAACATTCAGTACTTC.

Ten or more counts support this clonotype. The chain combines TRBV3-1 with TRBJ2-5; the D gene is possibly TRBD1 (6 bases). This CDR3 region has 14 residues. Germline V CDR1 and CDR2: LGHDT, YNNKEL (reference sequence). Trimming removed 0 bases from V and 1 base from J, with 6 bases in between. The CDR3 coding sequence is TGTGCCAGCAGCCAAGACAGGGGCCAAGAGACCCAGTACTTC. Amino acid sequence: CASSQDRGQETQYF.

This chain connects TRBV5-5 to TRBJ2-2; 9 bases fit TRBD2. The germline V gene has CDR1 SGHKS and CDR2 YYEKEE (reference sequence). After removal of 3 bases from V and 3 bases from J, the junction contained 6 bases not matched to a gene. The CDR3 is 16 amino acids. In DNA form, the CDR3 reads TGTGCCAGCAGCTCCCGACTAGCGGATTACACCGGGGAGCTGTTTTTT. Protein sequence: CASSSRLADYTGELFF.

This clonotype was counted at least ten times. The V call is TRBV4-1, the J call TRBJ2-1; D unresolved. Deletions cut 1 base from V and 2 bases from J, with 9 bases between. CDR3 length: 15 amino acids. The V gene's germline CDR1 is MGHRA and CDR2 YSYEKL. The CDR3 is CASSQVPGPYNEQFF. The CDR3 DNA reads TGCGCCAGCAGCCAAGTTCCTGGCCCCTACAATGAGCAGTTCTTC.

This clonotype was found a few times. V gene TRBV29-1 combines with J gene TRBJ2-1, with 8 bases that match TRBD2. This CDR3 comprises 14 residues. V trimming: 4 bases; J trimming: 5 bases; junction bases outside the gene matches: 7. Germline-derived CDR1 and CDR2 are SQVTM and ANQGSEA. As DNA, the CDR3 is TGCAGCGTTGGGGCGGGGGGTCGACACAATGAGCAGTTCTTC. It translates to CSVGAGGRHNEQFF.

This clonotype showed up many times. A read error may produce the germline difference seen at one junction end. CDR3 DNA: TGTGCTAGCAGCTTAGATCCCGCGGGCGGACTCAAGGGTAATGAGCAGTTCTTC. The encoded protein is CASSLDPAGGLKGNEQFF. This chain links TRBV7-7 with TRBJ2-1; D perhaps matches TRBD2 (5 bases). Per the germline V gene, CDR1 is SSHAT and CDR2 is FNYEAQ (reference sequence). This CDR3 has 18 amino acids.

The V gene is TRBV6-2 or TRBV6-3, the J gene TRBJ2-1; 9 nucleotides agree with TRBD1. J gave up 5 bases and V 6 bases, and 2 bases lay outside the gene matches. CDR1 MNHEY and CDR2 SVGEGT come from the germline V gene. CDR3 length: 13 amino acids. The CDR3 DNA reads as TGTGCCAGCAGGGGACAGGGCCACAATGAGCAGTTCTTC. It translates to CASRGQGHNEQFF.

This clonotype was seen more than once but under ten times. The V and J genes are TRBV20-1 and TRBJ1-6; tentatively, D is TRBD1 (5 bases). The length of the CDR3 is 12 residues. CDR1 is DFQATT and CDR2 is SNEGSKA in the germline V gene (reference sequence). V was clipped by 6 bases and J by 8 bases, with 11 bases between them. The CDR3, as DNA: TGCAGTGCCACCTGGGGGGATTCACCCCTCCACTTT. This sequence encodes CSATWGDSPLHF.

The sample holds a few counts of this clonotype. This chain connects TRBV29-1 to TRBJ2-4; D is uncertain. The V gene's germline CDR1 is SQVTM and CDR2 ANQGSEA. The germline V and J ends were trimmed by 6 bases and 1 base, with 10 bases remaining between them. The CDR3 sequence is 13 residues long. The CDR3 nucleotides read TGCAGCGTGGTAGAGATGGCCAAAAACATTCAGTACTTC. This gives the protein CSVVEMAKNIQYF.

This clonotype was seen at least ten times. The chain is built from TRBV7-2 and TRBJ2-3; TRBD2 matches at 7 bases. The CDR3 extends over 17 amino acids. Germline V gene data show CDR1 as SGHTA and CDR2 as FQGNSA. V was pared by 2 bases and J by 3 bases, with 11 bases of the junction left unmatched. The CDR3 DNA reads TGTGCCAGCAGCTTAAGCGGGATGGGCCTGAAGACAGATACGCAGTATTTT. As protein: CASSLSGMGLKTDTQYF.

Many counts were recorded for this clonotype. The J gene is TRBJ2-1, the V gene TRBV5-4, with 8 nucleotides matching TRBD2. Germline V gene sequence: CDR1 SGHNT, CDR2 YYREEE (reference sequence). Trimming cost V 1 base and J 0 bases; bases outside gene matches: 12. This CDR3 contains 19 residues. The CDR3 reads CASSLRPPGSGNSYNEQFF. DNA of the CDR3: TGTGCCAGCAGCTTGAGGCCCCCGGGTAGCGGGAACTCCTACAATGAGCAGTTCTTC.